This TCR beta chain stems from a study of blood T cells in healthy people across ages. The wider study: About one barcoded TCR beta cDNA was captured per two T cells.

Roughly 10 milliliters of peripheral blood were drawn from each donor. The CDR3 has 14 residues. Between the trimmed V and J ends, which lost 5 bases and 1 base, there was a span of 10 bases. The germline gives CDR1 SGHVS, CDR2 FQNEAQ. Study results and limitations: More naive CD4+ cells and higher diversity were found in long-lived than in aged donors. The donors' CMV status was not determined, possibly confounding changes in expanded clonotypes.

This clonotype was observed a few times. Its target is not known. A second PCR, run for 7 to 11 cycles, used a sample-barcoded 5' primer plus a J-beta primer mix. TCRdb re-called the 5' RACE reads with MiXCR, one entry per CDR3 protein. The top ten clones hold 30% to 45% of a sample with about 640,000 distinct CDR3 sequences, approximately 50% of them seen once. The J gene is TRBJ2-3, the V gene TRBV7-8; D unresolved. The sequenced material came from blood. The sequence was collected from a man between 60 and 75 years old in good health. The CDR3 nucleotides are TGTGCCAGCAGCCCATCCCTCGGCACAGATACGCAGTATTTT. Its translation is CASSPSLGTDTQYF.